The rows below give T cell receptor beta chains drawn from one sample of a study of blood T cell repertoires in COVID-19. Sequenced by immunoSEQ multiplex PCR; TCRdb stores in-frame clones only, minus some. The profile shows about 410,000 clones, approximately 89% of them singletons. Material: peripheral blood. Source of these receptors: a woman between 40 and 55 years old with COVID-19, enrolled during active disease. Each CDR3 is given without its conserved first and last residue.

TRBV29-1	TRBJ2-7	SVGKSSGGPTYEQY
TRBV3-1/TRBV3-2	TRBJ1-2	ASRNLDRGHGYT
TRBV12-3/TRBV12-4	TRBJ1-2	ASSRDNLRGYT
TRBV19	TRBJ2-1	ASSTLAGGYNEQF
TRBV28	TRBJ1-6	ASSLERGSPLH
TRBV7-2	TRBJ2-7	ASSLVSVAYEQY
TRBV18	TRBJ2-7	ASSPIQGIYEQY
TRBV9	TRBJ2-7	ASSATGQGFSYEQY
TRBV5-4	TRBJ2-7	ASSLYYRGSYEQY
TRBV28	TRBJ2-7	ASSGALGQGYEQY
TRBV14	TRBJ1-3	ASSHRPGYGNTIY